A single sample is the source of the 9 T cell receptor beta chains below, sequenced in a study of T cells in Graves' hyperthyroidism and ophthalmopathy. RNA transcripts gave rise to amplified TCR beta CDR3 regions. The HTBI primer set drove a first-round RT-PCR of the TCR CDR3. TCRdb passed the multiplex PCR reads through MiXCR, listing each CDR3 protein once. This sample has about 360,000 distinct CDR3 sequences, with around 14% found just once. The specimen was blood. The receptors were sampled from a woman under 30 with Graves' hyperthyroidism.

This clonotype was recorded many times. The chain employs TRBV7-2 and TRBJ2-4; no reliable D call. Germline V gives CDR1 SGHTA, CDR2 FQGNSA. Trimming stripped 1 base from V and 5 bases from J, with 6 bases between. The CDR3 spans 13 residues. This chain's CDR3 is CASSLEEENIQYF. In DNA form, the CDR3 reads TGTGCCAGCAGCTTAGAAGAGGAAAACATTCAGTACTTC.

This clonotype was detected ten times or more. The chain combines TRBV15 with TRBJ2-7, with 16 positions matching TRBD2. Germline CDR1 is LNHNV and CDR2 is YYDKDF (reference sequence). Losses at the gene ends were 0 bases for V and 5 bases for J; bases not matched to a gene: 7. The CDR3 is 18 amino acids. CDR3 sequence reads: CATSRDGGLAGGPHEQYF. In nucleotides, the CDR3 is TGTGCCACCAGCAGAGATGGGGGACTAGCGGGAGGGCCCCACGAGCAGTACTTC.

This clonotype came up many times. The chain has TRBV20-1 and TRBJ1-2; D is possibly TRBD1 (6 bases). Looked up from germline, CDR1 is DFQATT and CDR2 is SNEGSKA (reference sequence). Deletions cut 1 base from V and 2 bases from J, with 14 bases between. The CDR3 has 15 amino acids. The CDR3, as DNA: TGCAGTGCTAGAGCTCCAGGACAGAACAACTATGGCTACACCTTC. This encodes CSARAPGQNNYGYTF.

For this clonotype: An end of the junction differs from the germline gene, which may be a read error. CDR3 region: CASSPGLSSYNERFF. The CDR3 DNA is TGTGCCAGCAGCCCGGGATTGAGCTCCTACAATGAGCGGTTCTTC. The genes are TRBV28 and TRBJ2-1; D might be TRBD2 (5 bases). The CDR3 runs 15 residues. CDR1 is MDHEN, CDR2 SYDVKM, per germline.

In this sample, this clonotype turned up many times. The CDR3 loop reads CASSIGATSTEAFF. For the CDR3, the DNA is TGTGCCAGTAGTATAGGTGCCACAAGCACTGAAGCTTTCTTT. The V and J genes are TRBV19 and TRBJ1-1; D ambiguous. This CDR3 region has 14 residues. The germline V gene encodes CDR1 LNHDA and CDR2 SQIVND (reference sequence). Trimming stripped 1 base from V and 4 bases from J, with 10 bases between.

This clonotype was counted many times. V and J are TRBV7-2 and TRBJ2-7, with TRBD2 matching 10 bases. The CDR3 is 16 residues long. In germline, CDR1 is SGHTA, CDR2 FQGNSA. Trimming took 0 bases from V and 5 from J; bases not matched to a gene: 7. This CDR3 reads CASSLASTSGIDEQYF. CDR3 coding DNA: TGTGCCAGCAGCTTAGCCTCTACTAGCGGGATCGACGAGCAGTACTTC.

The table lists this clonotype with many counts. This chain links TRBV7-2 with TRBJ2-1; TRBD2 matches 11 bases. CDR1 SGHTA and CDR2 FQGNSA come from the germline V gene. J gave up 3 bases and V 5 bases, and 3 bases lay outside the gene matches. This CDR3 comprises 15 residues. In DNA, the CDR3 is TGTGCCAGCAGCAGTAGCGGGAGGGGCTACAATGAGCAGTTCTTC. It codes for CASSSSGRGYNEQFF.

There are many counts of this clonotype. CDR3 residues: CASSFDRTQETQYF. CDR3 nucleotides: TGTGCCAGCAGTTTTGACAGGACCCAAGAGACCCAGTACTTC. The J gene is TRBJ2-5, the V gene TRBV28; tentative D call: TRBD1 (6 bases). Trimming removed 3 bases from V and 1 base from J, with 9 bases in between. The length of the CDR3 is 14 residues. Germline-derived CDR1 and CDR2 are MDHEN and SYDVKM.

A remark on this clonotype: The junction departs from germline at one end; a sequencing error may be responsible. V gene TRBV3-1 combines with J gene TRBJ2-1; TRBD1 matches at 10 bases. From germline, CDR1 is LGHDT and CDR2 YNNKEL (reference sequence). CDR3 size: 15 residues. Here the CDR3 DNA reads TGCGCCAGCAGCCAAGTACCGGGACAGGGGTATGAGCAGTTCTTC. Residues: CASSQVPGQGYEQFF.